The text below deals with one T cell receptor beta chain. Trimming shortened V by 1 base and J by 8 bases, and 15 bases separated the two germline ends. The germline V gene encodes CDR1 MNHNS and CDR2 SASEGT. This CDR3 region has 15 residues. This specimen comes from a study of blood T cell repertoires in COVID-19. Measured with immunoSEQ multiplex PCR; TCRdb has only the in-frame clones, and not every one. This repertoire shows 55,000 to 70,000 clones, roughly 87% found once; its top ten account for 11%. Sequencing was carried out using peripheral blood. V and J are TRBV6-1 and TRBJ2-1; weak D call: TRBD2 (6 bases). This clonotype was sampled from a woman under 30 with acute or convalescent COVID-19. This chain's CDR3 is CASSEDPNGSDEQFF. CDR3 in DNA: TGTGCCAGCAGTGAAGACCCCAACGGGAGCGATGAGCAGTTCTTC.